The rows below give T cell receptor beta chains drawn from one sample of a study of monozygotic twins with inflammatory bowel disease. From its re-call of the 5' RACE reads, TCRdb lists each CDR3 protein once, without DNA. This sample contains 110,000 or so distinct CDR3 sequences. Sequencing was carried out using blood. All receptors come from a human donor with ulcerative colitis or Crohn's disease, or a healthy co-twin of an affected twin (not recorded which). The CDR3 runs from the conserved cysteine through the conserved F or W.

>TRBV20-1|TRBJ1-2
CGHVEGFNYGYTF
>TRBV12-3/TRBV12-4|TRBJ1-1
CASSLGGETEAFF
>TRBV12-3/TRBV12-4|TRBJ2-1
CASSLRLAGVMEEQFF
>TRBV20-1|TRBJ2-7
CSVFRTGSSYEQYF
>TRBV27|TRBJ2-5
CASSNRVAITRETQYF
>TRBV28|TRBJ2-7
CASSFGGWETYEQYF
>TRBV13|TRBJ1-1
CASKTSGGMAEAFF
>TRBV2|TRBJ2-1
CALKVGSSYNEQFF
>TRBV11-2|TRBJ2-7
CASTSGGFSYEQYF
>TRBV19|TRBJ1-1
CASSMGQGTEAFF
>TRBV9|TRBJ2-5
CASSVLAGRYQETQYF
>TRBV7-2|TRBJ2-1
CASSLARNEQFF
>TRBV7-2|TRBJ2-3
CASSFVENTDTQYF
>TRBV7-9|TRBJ1-4
CASTMGQGAGEKLFF
>TRBV18|TRBJ2-5
CASSLRTGFETQYF
>TRBV10-3|TRBJ2-1
CAISESKRAESYNEQFF
>TRBV6-6|TRBJ2-4
CASSTGEGNIQYF
>TRBV12-3/TRBV12-4|TRBJ2-1
CASSLGPSSSCNEQFF
>TRBV5-1|TRBJ2-3
CASSPREAGTDTQYF
>TRBV5-1|TRBJ1-4
CASSFTYEEEKLFF
>TRBV7-3|TRBJ2-2
CASSLYSGSTGELFF
>TRBV18|TRBJ1-1
CASSPSRDREAFF
>TRBV7-3|TRBJ2-1
CASSLSGRELTEQFF
>TRBV6-2/TRBV6-3|TRBJ1-6
CASSSGYSPLHF
>TRBV6-5|TRBJ1-5
CASSYWGQDSNQPQHF
>TRBV20-1|TRBJ2-1
CSARLGSIYNEQFF
>TRBV30|TRBJ2-3
CAWSVRLGGDTQYF
>TRBV5-1|TRBJ2-5
CASCKSPSETQYF
>TRBV25-1|TRBJ1-2
CASRDRGKDGYTF
>TRBV7-2|TRBJ2-3
CASSEPGLVGVAQYF
>TRBV15|TRBJ2-2
CATSRDRANIGELFF
>TRBV12-3/TRBV12-4|TRBJ2-5
CASSLLVDVEVRETQYF
>TRBV20-1|TRBJ2-7
CSARASRIPYEQYF
>TRBV7-2|TRBJ2-3
CASSQKTSSGTDTQYF
>TRBV12-3/TRBV12-4|TRBJ2-1
CASSLASEQFF
>TRBV12-3/TRBV12-4|TRBJ2-1
CASGTGVDNEQFF
>TRBV5-4|TRBJ2-3
CASSLTPDRDTQYF
>TRBV29-1|TRBJ2-7
CSVELINRQGNYEQYF
>TRBV5-1|TRBJ2-1
CASSPSGGYNEQFF
>TRBV5-1|TRBJ1-6
CASSLEGTGNSPLHF
>TRBV20-1|TRBJ2-5
CSARTSGRETQYF
>TRBV6-5|TRBJ2-5
CASSYSNFEAGLNQYF